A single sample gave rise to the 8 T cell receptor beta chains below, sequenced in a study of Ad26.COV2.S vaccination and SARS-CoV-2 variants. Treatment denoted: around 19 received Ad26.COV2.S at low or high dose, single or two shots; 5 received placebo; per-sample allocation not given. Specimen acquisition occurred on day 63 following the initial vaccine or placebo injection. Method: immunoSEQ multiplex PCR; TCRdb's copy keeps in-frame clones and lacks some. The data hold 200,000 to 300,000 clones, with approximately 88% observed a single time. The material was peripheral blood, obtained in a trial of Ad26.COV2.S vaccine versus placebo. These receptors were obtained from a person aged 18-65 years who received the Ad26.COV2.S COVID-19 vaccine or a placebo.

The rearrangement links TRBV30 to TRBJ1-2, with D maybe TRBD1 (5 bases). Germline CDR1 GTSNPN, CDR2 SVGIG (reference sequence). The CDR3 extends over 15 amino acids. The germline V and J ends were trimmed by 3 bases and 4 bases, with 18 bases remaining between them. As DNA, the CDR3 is TGTGCCTGGAGGGGGCTGGGGGTGGGGATCTATGGCTACACCTTC. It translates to CAWRGLGVGIYGYTF.

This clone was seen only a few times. The CDR3 spells CASSPTDAGGYGYTF. CDR3 coding DNA: TGCGCCAGCAGCCCCACGGACGCGGGCGGCTATGGCTACACCTTC. The chain uses TRBV4-1 and TRBJ1-2; no firm D call. Trimming cost V 4 bases and J 4 bases, with 16 bases left between them. The CDR3 covers 15 residues. Germline CDR1 reads MGHRA; CDR2 reads YSYEKL.

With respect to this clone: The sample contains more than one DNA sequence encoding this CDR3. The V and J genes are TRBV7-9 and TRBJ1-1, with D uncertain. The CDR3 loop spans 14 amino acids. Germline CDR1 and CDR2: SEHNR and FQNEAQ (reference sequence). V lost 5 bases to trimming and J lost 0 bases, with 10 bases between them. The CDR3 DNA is TGTGCCAGCAGCCAGCCCTCACTGAACACTGAAGCTTTCTTT. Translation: CASSQPSLNTEAFF.

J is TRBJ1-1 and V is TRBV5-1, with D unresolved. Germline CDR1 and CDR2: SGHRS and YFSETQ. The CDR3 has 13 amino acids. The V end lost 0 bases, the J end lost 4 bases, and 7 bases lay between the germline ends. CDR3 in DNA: TGCGCCAGCAGCTTGGTGGGTGCCACTGAAGCTTTCTTT. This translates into CASSLVGATEAFF.

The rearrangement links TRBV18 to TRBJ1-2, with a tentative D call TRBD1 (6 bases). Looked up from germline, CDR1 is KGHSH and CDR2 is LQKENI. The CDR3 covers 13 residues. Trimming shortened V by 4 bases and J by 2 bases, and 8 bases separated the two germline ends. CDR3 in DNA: TGTGCCAGCTCACGACAGGAGAACTATGGCTACACCTTC. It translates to CASSRQENYGYTF.

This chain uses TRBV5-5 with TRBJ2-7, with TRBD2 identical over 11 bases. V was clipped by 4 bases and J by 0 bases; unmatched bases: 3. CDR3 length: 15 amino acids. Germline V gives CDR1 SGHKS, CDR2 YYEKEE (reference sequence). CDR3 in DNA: TGTGCCAGCAGCCTTACTAGCGGGAGCTCCTACGAGCAGTACTTC. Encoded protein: CASSLTSGSSYEQYF.

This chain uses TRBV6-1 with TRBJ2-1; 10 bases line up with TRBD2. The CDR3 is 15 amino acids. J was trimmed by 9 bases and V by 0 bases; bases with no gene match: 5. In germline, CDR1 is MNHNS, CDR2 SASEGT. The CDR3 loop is CASSEAAGGRGEQFF. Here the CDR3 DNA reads TGTGCCAGCAGTGAAGCAGCGGGAGGGCGGGGTGAGCAGTTCTTC.

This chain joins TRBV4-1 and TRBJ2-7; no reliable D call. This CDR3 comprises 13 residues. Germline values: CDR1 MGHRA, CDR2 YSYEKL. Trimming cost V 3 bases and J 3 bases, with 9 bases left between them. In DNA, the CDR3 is TGCGCCAGCAGCCAGACCCAGATCTACGAGCAGTACTTC. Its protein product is CASSQTQIYEQYF.